The 25 T cell receptor beta chains below come from one sample, sequenced in a study of pediatric ulcerative colitis. Data came from immunoSEQ multiplex PCR; TCRdb stores just in-frame clones and leaves some out. The data contain 55,000 to 65,000 clones, about three quarters of them singletons. The sequencing input was blood. The receptors stem from a boy younger than 18 with moderate ulcerative colitis.

The gene calls are TRBV7-2 and TRBJ1-4, with a possible D match to TRBD1 (5 bases). CDR3 length: 17 amino acids. In germline, CDR1 is SGHTA, CDR2 FQGNSA. The V end lost 7 bases, the J end lost 6 bases, and 24 bases lay between the germline ends. Here the CDR3 reads CASTPGRTGREDEKLFF. DNA for the CDR3: TGTGCCAGCACCCCGGGGCGGACTGGACGCGAGGATGAAAAACTGTTTTTT.

In DNA form, the CDR3 reads TGTGCCAGCAGCCAAGCAAGCGGCCAGATCTACAATGAGCAGTTCTTC. This codes for CASSQASGQIYNEQFF. This chain joins TRBV4-2 and TRBJ2-1; maybe TRBD2 (5 bases). CDR1 is LGHNA and CDR2 is YNFKEQ in the germline V gene. The CDR3 is 16 residues long. The V and J ends lost 1 base and 3 bases respectively, with 13 bases between them.

In this sample, this clone turned up a few times. The gene calls are TRBV6-1 and TRBJ2-7; 14 bases line up with TRBD2. Germline values: CDR1 MNHNS, CDR2 SASEGT. J lost 7 bases, V lost 7 bases, and 9 bases had no gene match. This CDR3 spans 15 amino acids. The CDR3 is CASIQGLAGALEQYF. CDR3 nucleotide sequence: TGTGCCAGCATTCAGGGACTAGCGGGAGCCTTGGAGCAGTACTTC.

This rearrangement joins TRBV6-5 to TRBJ2-4; 10 nucleotides line up with TRBD1. CDR1 and CDR2 from the germline V gene are MNHEY and SVGAGI. After removal of 6 bases from V and 9 bases from J, the junction contained 8 bases not matched to a gene. The CDR3 spans 14 residues. The CDR3 spells CASSTGTGVFIQYF. CDR3 nucleotide sequence: TGTGCCAGCAGCACCGGGACAGGGGTGTTCATTCAGTACTTC.

The rearrangement uses TRBV7-3 and TRBJ2-5; maybe TRBD1 (5 bases). V was cut by 2 bases and J by 4 bases, with 14 bases left in between. The CDR3 runs to 15 residues. Germline loops: CDR1 SGHTA, CDR2 FQGTGA. This CDR3 reads CASSLGPSQGETQYF. As DNA, the CDR3 is TGTGCCAGCAGCTTAGGCCCAAGCCAGGGAGAGACCCAGTACTTC.

The chain links TRBV4-2 to TRBJ1-2, with 9 bases identical to TRBD1. The CDR3 runs to 15 residues. Trimming took 4 bases from V and 7 from J; bases not matched to a gene: 10. CDR1 is LGHNA and CDR2 is YNFKEQ in the germline V gene. CDR3 DNA sequence: TGTGCCAGCAGCCCGGGACAGGGCGGATTAGTTGGCTACACCTTC. Amino acids: CASSPGQGGLVGYTF.

This rearrangement joins TRBV19 to TRBJ1-2; 8 bases are shared with TRBD1. The junction had 22 bases not matched to a gene; V was cut back by 5 bases and J by 8 bases. Germline V lookup: CDR1 LNHDA, CDR2 SQIVND (reference sequence). The CDR3 totals 18 residues. The DNA for the CDR3 is TGTGCCAGTAGTGTGCGGCCCGGACAGGGTAGGAGATCGGGGGGCTACACCTTC. This gives the protein CASSVRPGQGRRSGGYTF.

This chain uses TRBV29-1 with TRBJ2-3; TRBD1 aligns across 8 bases. This CDR3 has 13 residues. Germline trimming cut 4 bases from V and 3 bases from J; bases unmatched to any gene: 3. Germline CDR1 and CDR2: SQVTM and ANQGSEA. CDR3 sequence (DNA): TGCAGCGTTGGGACAGGGAGGACAGATACGCAGTATTTT. Encoded protein: CSVGTGRTDTQYF.

The rearrangement links TRBV7-2 to TRBJ2-7; 9 nucleotides line up with TRBD2. Per the germline V gene, CDR1 is SGHTA and CDR2 is FQGNSA. V lost 5 bases to trimming and J lost 0 bases; unmatched junction nucleotides: 8. The CDR3 sequence is 16 residues long. The DNA for the CDR3 is TGTGCCAGCAGCCCTAGACTAGCGGACATCTCCTACGAGCAGTACTTC. It is translated as CASSPRLADISYEQYF.

The rearrangement links TRBV10-3 to TRBJ2-7; possible D gene TRBD2, 7 bases. The V gene lost 8 bases and the J gene lost 5 bases, with 16 bases spanning the gap. The CDR3 totals 13 residues. Per the germline V gene, CDR1 is ENHRY and CDR2 is SYGVKD. In DNA form, the CDR3 reads TGTGCCATCCTGGGGCAGGGGAGGGACGAGCAGTACTTC. Its translation is CAILGQGRDEQYF.

This chain uses TRBV6-1 with TRBJ2-7; D may match TRBD1 or TRBD2 (6 bases each). Trimming took 3 bases from V and 5 from J, leaving 26 bases between them. CDR1 is MNHNS and CDR2 is SASEGT in the germline V gene. The CDR3 consists of 18 residues. In DNA, the CDR3 is TGTGCCAGCAGTGACCTGGGGGGCGCTGCATCTGATTCGGACGAGCAGTACTTC. This encodes CASSDLGGAASDSDEQYF.

J is TRBJ1-2 and V is TRBV29-1, with TRBD1 as a possible D gene (5 bases). The CDR3 is 11 residues long. The germline V gene encodes CDR1 SQVTM and CDR2 ANQGSEA. V was shortened by 3 bases and J by 8 bases, with 10 bases between the two germline ends. The CDR3 loop is CSVDRAGGYTF. In nucleotides, the CDR3 is TGCAGCGTTGACAGGGCCGGGGGCTACACCTTC. Variable domain in full (rest from reference TRBV29-1 and TRBJ1-2): SAVISQKPSRDICQRGTSLTIQCQVDSQVTMMFWYRQQPGQSLTLIATANQGSEATYESGFVIDKFPISRPNLTFSTLTVSNMSPEDSSIYLCSVDRAGGYTFGSGTRLTVV.

The chain joins TRBV7-9 to TRBJ1-5; tentatively, D is TRBD1 (5 bases). Germline CDR1 and CDR2: SEHNR and FQNEAQ (reference sequence). Trimming pared 1 base from V and 1 base from J, leaving 8 bases between. This CDR3 has 15 amino acids. This chain's CDR3 is CASSLGQGSNQPQHF. DNA for the CDR3: TGTGCCAGCAGCTTAGGGCAGGGCAGCAATCAGCCCCAGCATTTT.

This clone has just a few counts. This sequence joins TRBV5-6 and TRBJ1-5; unclear D gene. Trimming took off 0 bases at V and 3 bases at J, with 10 bases between the two ends. CDR3 length equals 15 residues. Germline V lookup: CDR1 SGHDT, CDR2 YYEEEE. For the CDR3, the DNA is TGTGCCAGCAGCTTGGGTCCGGGCATCAATCAGCCCCAGCATTTT. It translates to CASSLGPGINQPQHF.

This chain uses TRBV5-4 with TRBJ2-2; 10 bases line up with TRBD1. Germline CDR1 reads SGHNT; CDR2 reads YYREEE (reference sequence). The J segment lost 3 bases and the V segment lost 5 bases, leaving 7 bases of the junction unmatched. The CDR3 is 16 amino acids. The CDR3 region is CASSRRDRGDTGELFF. CDR3 in DNA: TGTGCCAGCAGTCGCCGGGACAGGGGAGACACCGGGGAGCTGTTTTTT.

The rearrangement joins TRBV2 to TRBJ2-7; the D call may be TRBD1 or TRBD2 (6 bases each). The germline V gene encodes CDR1 SNHLY and CDR2 FYNNEI. The CDR3 loop spans 15 amino acids. Trimming cost V 0 bases and J 6 bases, with 15 bases left between them. The CDR3 DNA is TGTGCCAGCAGTGAAGCAAGTGGGGGGCTCAGCGAGCAGTACTTC. Protein sequence: CASSEASGGLSEQYF. Based on the CDR3 plus reference TRBV2 and TRBJ2-7, the full variable domain is EPEVTQTPSHQVTQMGQEVILRCVPISNHLYFYWYRQILGQKVEFLVSFYNNEISEKSEIFDDQFSVERPDGSNFTLKIRSTKLEDSAMYFCASSEASGGLSEQYFGPGTRLTVT.

J is TRBJ1-1 and V is TRBV11-3; D gene uncertain. The CDR3 is 13 residues long. The V and J ends lost 1 base and 1 base respectively, with 4 bases between them. Germline lookup yields CDR1 SGHNT and CDR2 YENEEA. The CDR3 bases are TGTGCCAGCAGCTTAGGGGAGAACACTGAAGCTTTCTTT. Translated, it gives CASSLGENTEAFF.

The V call is TRBV4-1, the J call TRBJ2-3; TRBD1 matches at 7 bases. V shed 4 bases and J 5 bases; nucleotides not matched to a gene: 6. Germline CDR1 reads MGHRA; CDR2 reads YSYEKL. The CDR3 contains 14 residues. CDR3 nucleotides: TGCGCCAGCAGCCCCCGACAGGGATTAGATACGCAGTATTTT. Translating it yields CASSPRQGLDTQYF.

Here the CDR3 DNA reads TGTGCCTGGAGTACACTGTTCCCCTACGAGCAGTACTTC. This gives the protein CAWSTLFPYEQYF. The chain has TRBV30 and TRBJ2-7; D is unresolved. The V end lost 2 bases, the J end lost 2 bases, and 10 bases lay between the germline ends. Germline CDR1 reads GTSNPN; CDR2 reads SVGIG (reference sequence). This CDR3 spans 13 amino acids.

This chain uses TRBV29-1 with TRBJ2-2; TRBD2 might be the D (6 bases). This CDR3 has 14 residues. V lost 6 bases and J lost 5, with 16 bases in between. CDR1 and CDR2 from the germline V gene are SQVTM and ANQGSEA. CDR3 in DNA: TGCAGCGTCGGAGGGGCTAGAGGGACCGGGGAGCTGTTTTTT. It encodes CSVGGARGTGELFF.

The chain is built from TRBV7-8 and TRBJ2-7; TRBD2 might be the D (5 bases). The CDR3 sequence is 19 residues long. V was trimmed by 0 bases and J by 0 bases, leaving 21 bases between them. Looked up from germline, CDR1 is SGHVS and CDR2 is FQNEAQ. The CDR3 nucleotides read TGTGCCAGCAGCTTAGCATCTCCGGGTTTGTTGGAGGTCTCCTACGAGCAGTACTTC. Protein: CASSLASPGLLEVSYEQYF.

This clone was counted only a few times. This sequence joins TRBV18 and TRBJ1-1, with TRBD1 as a possible D gene (6 bases). Germline V gives CDR1 KGHSH, CDR2 LQKENI. V gave up 4 bases and J gave up 1 base, with 10 bases separating them. The CDR3 has 14 amino acids. CDR3 loop: CASSRQATNTEAFF. In DNA form, the CDR3 reads TGTGCCAGCTCACGACAGGCTACGAACACTGAAGCTTTCTTT.

The chain carries TRBV2 and TRBJ2-6, with D possibly being TRBD1 (6 bases). V was shortened by 4 bases and J by 2 bases, with 9 bases between the two germline ends. CDR3 length equals 15 residues. Germline CDR1 SNHLY, CDR2 FYNNEI. The chain's CDR3 is CASSVQGTGANVLTF. DNA for the CDR3: TGTGCCAGCAGTGTACAGGGAACTGGGGCCAACGTCCTGACTTTC.

The chain uses TRBV2 and TRBJ2-7, with a weak D call TRBD1 (6 bases). The CDR3 has 13 residues. V was pared by 6 bases and J by 5 bases, with 14 bases between. Germline V lookup: CDR1 SNHLY, CDR2 FYNNEI. The CDR3 region has the DNA TGTGCCAGCAGCATACAGGGTTACGACGAGCAGTACTTC. Protein sequence: CASSIQGYDEQYF.

V is TRBV4-1 and J is TRBJ2-7, with 7 bases fitting TRBD1. CDR1 and CDR2 (germline): MGHRA, YSYEKL. This CDR3 comprises 15 residues. The junction had 9 bases not matched to a gene; V was cut back by 4 bases and J by 3 bases. DNA for the CDR3: TGCGCCAGCAGCCTTGATCCGGGACAGTTCTACGAGCAGTACTTC. It encodes CASSLDPGQFYEQYF.